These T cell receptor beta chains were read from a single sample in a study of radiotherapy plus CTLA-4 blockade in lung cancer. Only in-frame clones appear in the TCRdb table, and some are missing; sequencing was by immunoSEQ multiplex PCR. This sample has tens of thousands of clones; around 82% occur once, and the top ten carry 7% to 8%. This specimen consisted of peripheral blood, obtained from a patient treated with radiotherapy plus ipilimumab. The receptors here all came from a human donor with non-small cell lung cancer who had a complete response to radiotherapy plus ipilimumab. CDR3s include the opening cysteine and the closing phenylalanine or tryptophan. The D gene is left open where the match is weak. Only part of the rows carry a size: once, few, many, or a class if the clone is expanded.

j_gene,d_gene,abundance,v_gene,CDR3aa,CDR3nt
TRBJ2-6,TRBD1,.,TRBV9,CASSVGDRGDSGANVLTF,TGTGCCAGCAGCGTAGGTGACAGGGGGGACTCTGGGGCCAACGTCCTGACTTTC
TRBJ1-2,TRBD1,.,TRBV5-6,CASSSLRSDRGYGYTF,TGTGCCAGCAGCTCGCTCCGATCGGACAGGGGTTATGGCTACACCTTC
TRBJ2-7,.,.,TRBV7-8,CASSLVMGGHLQLEQYF,TGTGCCAGCAGCTTAGTAATGGGAGGTCATCTGCAGCTCGAGCAGTACTTC
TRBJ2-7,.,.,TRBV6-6,CASSYRSAYEQYF,TGTGCCAGCAGTTACAGGAGCGCCTACGAGCAGTACTTC
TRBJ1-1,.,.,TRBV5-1,CASSLDMNTEAFF,TGCGCCAGCAGCTTAGATATGAACACTGAAGCTTTCTTT
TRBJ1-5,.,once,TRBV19,CASRSPGHFSNQPQHF,TGTGCCAGTCGCTCTCCGGGACATTTTAGCAATCAGCCCCAGCATTTT
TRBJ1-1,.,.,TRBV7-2,CASSWASRNTEAFF,TGTGCCAGCAGCTGGGCTTCAAGAAACACTGAAGCTTTCTTT
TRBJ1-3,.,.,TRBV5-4,CASRTFSGNTIYF,TGTGCCAGCAGAACATTCTCTGGAAACACCATATATTTT
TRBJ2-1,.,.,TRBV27,CASSFRAGPLYNEQFF,TGTGCCAGCAGTTTTCGAGCGGGCCCCCTGTACAATGAGCAGTTCTTC
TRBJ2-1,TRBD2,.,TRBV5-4,CASSFGTSGYNEQFF,TGTGCCAGCAGCTTTGGGACTAGCGGATACAATGAGCAGTTCTTC
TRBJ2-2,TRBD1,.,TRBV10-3,CAISTGGAYTGELFF,TGTGCCATCAGTACAGGGGGCGCGTACACCGGGGAGCTGTTTTTT
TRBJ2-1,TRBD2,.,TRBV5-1,CASVQSSGSYNEQFF,TGCGCCAGCGTCCAGTCTAGCGGCTCCTACAATGAGCAGTTCTTC
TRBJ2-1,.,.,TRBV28,CASSLLGGAEQFF,TGTGCCAGCAGTTTACTCGGTGGGGCTGAGCAGTTCTTC
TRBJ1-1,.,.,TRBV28,CASIDGLNTEAFF,TGTGCCAGCATCGACGGATTGAACACTGAAGCTTTCTTT
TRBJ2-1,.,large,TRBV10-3,CAISERNNEQFF,TGTGCCATCTCGGAGAGGAACAATGAGCAGTTCTTC
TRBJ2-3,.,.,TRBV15,CATSDTTAGTDTQYF,TGTGCCACCAGCGACACGACAGCCGGCACAGATACGCAGTATTTT
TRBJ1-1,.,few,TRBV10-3,CATQGSTEAFF,TGTGCCACACAAGGGTCCACTGAAGCTTTCTTT
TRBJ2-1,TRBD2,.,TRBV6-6,CASSTAGGSTYGEQFF,TGTGCCAGCAGTACCGCTGGCGGGAGTACCTACGGTGAGCAGTTCTTC
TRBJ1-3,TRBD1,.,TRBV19,CASTPDRAGNTIYF,TGTGCCAGTACCCCGGACAGGGCTGGAAACACCATATATTTT
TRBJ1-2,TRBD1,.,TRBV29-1,CSVGQGEYGYTF,TGCAGCGTTGGACAGGGAGAGTATGGCTACACCTTC
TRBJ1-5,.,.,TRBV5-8,CASSLIRQGNQPQHF,TGTGCCAGCAGTTTAATAAGACAGGGCAATCAGCCCCAGCATTTT
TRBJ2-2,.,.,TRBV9,CASSVGLAITGELFF,TGTGCCAGCAGCGTAGGCCTAGCGATAACCGGGGAGCTGTTTTTT
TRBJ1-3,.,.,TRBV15,CATSRDGNTIYF,TGTGCCACCAGCAGAGACGGAAACACCATATATTTT
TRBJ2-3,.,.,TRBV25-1,CASSPPPSGRRTDTQYF,TGTGCCAGCAGTCCCCCCCCGAGCGGGCGGCGGACAGATACGCAGTATTTT
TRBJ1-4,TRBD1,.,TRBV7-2,CATSQGGNEKLFF,TGTGCGACCAGCCAGGGGGGTAATGAAAAACTGTTTTTT
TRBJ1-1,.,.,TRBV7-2,CASSPQGRRTEAFF,TGTGCCAGCAGTCCCCAGGGGCGCAGGACTGAAGCTTTCTTT
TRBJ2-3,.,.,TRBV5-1,CASSLTGQLDTQYF,TGCGCCAGCAGCTTGACAGGGCAGTTAGATACGCAGTATTTT